This T cell receptor (beta chain) emerged from a study of blood T cell repertoires in COVID-19. Study background: Researchers got acute and convalescent COVID-19 samples from the United States, Italy and Spain. PBMCs, B-cell-depleted T cells, or T cells provided the cDNA or gDNA that made up the material.

Trimming took off 3 bases at V and 2 bases at J, with 8 bases between the two ends. CDR3 size: 13 residues. In the source study's methods: Amplified reference gene primers provided the basis for estimating nucleated cell counts. Repertoires were generated with immunoSEQ multiplex PCR, while TCRdb's copy carries only in-frame clones and drops some. The DNA gave D and trimming, while V, J and clone size come from that table. This sample has 150,000 to 200,000 clones, with roughly 73% found just once. V is TRBV12-3 or TRBV12-4 and J is TRBJ2-7, with D possibly being TRBD2 (6 bases). Sequenced input: peripheral blood. The receptor was isolated from a man aged 70 or older with acute or convalescent COVID-19. The CDR3 loop reads CASSFSGPYEQYF. In DNA, the CDR3 is TGTGCCAGCAGTTTTAGCGGTCCCTACGAGCAGTACTTC.